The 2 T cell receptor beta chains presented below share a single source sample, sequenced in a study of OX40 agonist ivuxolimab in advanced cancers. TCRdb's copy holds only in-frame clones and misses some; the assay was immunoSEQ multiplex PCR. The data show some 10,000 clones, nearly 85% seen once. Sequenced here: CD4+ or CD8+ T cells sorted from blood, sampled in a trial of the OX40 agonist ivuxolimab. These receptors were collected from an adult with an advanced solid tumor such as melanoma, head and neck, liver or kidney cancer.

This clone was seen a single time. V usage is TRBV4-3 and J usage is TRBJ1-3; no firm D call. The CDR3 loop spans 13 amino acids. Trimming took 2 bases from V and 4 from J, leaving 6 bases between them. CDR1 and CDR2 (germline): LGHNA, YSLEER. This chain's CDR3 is CASSQMVGNTIYF. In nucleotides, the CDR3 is TGCGCCAGCAGCCAAATGGTCGGAAACACCATATATTTT.

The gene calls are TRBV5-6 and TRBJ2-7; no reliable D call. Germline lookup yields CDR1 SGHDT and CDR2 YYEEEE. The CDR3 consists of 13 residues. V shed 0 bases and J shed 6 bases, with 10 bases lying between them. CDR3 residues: CASSLGPWSEQYF. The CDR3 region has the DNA TGTGCCAGCAGCTTGGGCCCTTGGAGCGAGCAGTACTTC.